The 10 T cell receptor beta chains below all came from one sample that was sequenced in a study of blood T cells in healthy people across ages. Next came a second PCR, run for roughly 7 to 12 cycles, which used a sample-barcoded 5' primer along with a J-beta primer mix. A single record per CDR3 protein comes from TCRdb applying MiXCR to the 5' RACE reads. This table has approximately 1,000,000 distinct CDR3 sequences, roughly two fifths appearing once. Source material: blood. The receptors here all came from a man between 18 and 35 years old in good health.

As to this clonotype: One end of the junction fails to match germline, which may point to a read error. V usage is TRBV9 and J usage is TRBJ2-3; D is unresolved. CDR3 length: 14 amino acids. Germline loops: CDR1 SGDLS, CDR2 YYNGEE. Here the CDR3 DNA reads TGTGCCGGCAGCGTCCGGACGCAGGAAGATACGCAGTATTTT. It codes for CAGSVRTQEDTQYF.

A note on this clonotype: Because the CDR3 is missing its conserved closing phenylalanine or tryptophan, this is likely a read error. This sequence joins TRBV20-1 and TRBJ2-1; a possible D gene is TRBD1 (5 bases). The CDR3 has 14 residues. The germline V and J ends were trimmed by 3 bases and 7 bases, with 16 bases remaining between them. The germline CDR1 and CDR2 sequences are DFQATT and SNEGSKA (reference sequence). In DNA, the CDR3 is TGCAGTGCTAGGGTGGGGCTTAGTAGGAATGAGCAGTTCCTC. It encodes CSARVGLSRNEQFL.

The gene calls are TRBV6-2 or TRBV6-3 and TRBJ1-1, with D hard to call. The V and J ends lost 10 bases and 4 bases respectively, with 22 bases between them. Germline V gives CDR1 MNHEY, CDR2 SVGEGT. The CDR3 is 15 amino acids. The CDR3: CATSSPRPSPTEAFF. The CDR3 DNA follows: TGTGCCACCTCAAGCCCCAGACCGTCGCCCACTGAAGCTTTCTTT.

The genes are TRBV18 and TRBJ2-7; the match to TRBD2 covers 9 bases. CDR3 length: 14 amino acids. Germline lookup yields CDR1 KGHSH and CDR2 LQKENI. The trim removed 5 bases at V and 5 bases at J, leaving 7 bases unmatched. The CDR3 is CASSKAGGENEQYF. In DNA, the CDR3 is TGTGCCAGCTCAAAAGCGGGGGGCGAGAACGAGCAGTACTTC.

This clonotype was seen more than once but under ten times. The rearrangement joins TRBV2 to TRBJ2-1; D perhaps matches TRBD2 (6 bases). Per germline, CDR1 SNHLY and CDR2 FYNNEI. The CDR3 length is 13 residues. Trimming shortened V by 6 bases and J by 13 bases, and 19 bases separated the two germline ends. CDR3 residues: CASRRDSQSSQFF. CDR3 nucleotide sequence: TGTGCCAGCAGACGGGACTCGCAATCCTCACAGTTCTTC.

This chain links TRBV7-6 with TRBJ2-1, with D perhaps matching TRBD2 (5 bases). This CDR3 region has 16 residues. Germline V CDR1 and CDR2: SGHVS, FNYEAQ. V was trimmed by 3 bases and J by 0 bases, leaving 12 bases between them. The CDR3 is CASSLVGEHSYNEQFF. The CDR3, as DNA: TGTGCCAGCAGCTTGGTCGGGGAACACTCCTACAATGAGCAGTTCTTC.

Details on this clonotype: One end of the junction is discordant with germline, which a read error may explain. The rearrangement uses TRBV29-1 and TRBJ2-2; D is tentatively TRBD1 or TRBD2 (5 bases each). CDR3 length: 12 residues. CDR1 is SQVTM, CDR2 ANQGSEA, per germline. CDR3 bases: TGCAGCGTTTCCAGGAACACCGGGGACCTGTTTTTT. Translated: CSVSRNTGDLFF.

Worth noting for this clonotype: One base away lies a much larger clone, so this may be a sequencing read error. This chain links TRBV29-1 with TRBJ1-2; the D gene is possibly TRBD1 (5 bases). CDR3 length equals 15 residues. V lost 0 bases and J lost 2, with 13 bases in between. Germline CDR1 and CDR2: SQVTM and ANQGSEA. In DNA, the CDR3 is TGCAGCGTTGAAGATCGGGTAGGGGCCAACTATGGCTACACCTTC. Protein: CSVEDRVGANYGYTF.

The chain employs TRBV11-2 and TRBJ1-4, with 8 bases matching TRBD1. CDR3 size: 17 residues. V was clipped by 5 bases and J by 8 bases; unmatched bases: 16. Germline assignment: CDR1 SGHAT and CDR2 FQNNGV. Here the CDR3 DNA reads TGTGCCAGCAGCACGAACGTCCAGACAGGGGCAAAGGAAAAACTGTTTTTT. Residues: CASSTNVQTGAKEKLFF.

The chain uses TRBV4-3 and TRBJ2-2, with D possibly called TRBD1 or TRBD2 (6 bases each). The CDR3 loop spans 16 amino acids. V dropped 3 bases and J dropped 7 bases, with 18 bases sitting between them. Germline CDR1 and CDR2: LGHNA and YSLEER. In DNA, the CDR3 is TGCGCCAGCAGCCATCCAATGGGGGGCCTCAGCGGGGAGCTGTTTTTT. It translates to CASSHPMGGLSGELFF.